This T cell receptor (beta chain) was recorded in a study of response to subunit inactivated influenza vaccine. The CDR3 consists of 22 residues. CDR1 is DFQATT and CDR2 is SNEGSKA in the germline V gene (reference sequence). V lost 0 bases and J lost 1; bases outside the gene matches: 17. Each CDR3 protein gets one entry after TCRdb re-called the RT-PCR reads with MiXCR. The sample has more than 400,000 distinct CDR3 sequences; about 7.2% are singletons. Remarks on this clonotype: The antigen remains unidentified.

Study results and caveats: T cells newly recruited by each seasonal influenza vaccination are few, the authors suggested.

The V and J genes are TRBV20-1 and TRBJ2-1; 14 nucleotides line up with TRBD2. The sequence came from a man in his fifties or sixties who received an inactivated influenza vaccine. The sequenced sample was PBMCs from blood, obtained roughly 24 months after vaccination. The CDR3 reads CSARDAHPTGTSGSLSYNEQFF. The CDR3 nucleotides read TGCAGTGCTAGAGATGCTCATCCTACCGGGACTAGCGGGAGTTTATCCTACAATGAGCAGTTCTTC.